This T cell receptor (beta chain) was captured in a study of T cell repertoires in cytomegalovirus infection (dated by TCRdb to between 2018 and 2020). Turning to the overall study: The HLA type of each donor mattered for the analysis, because public TCR beta signatures pointed to carriage of CMV infection along with the matching HLA type. What the study reported, not specific to this receptor: In both this cohort and an independent roughly 350-donor cohort, the cumulative frequency of public TCR beta family members distinguished carriers of CMV infection plus the relevant HLA type. The ex vivo response was dominated by HLA-C-restricted CMV-specific TCR beta clonotypes, which also provided the single most frequent clonotype in two of eight donors.

Sequencing instrument: Illumina HiSeq 1500. The public reads were run again by TCRdb, first through fastp at Q25 and then through MiXCR, and only productive beta chains were kept. CDR3 protein duplicates are merged, each entry listing the most common genes and DNA. This sample lists 150,000 to 200,000 distinct CDR3 sequences; roughly a fifth were detected once. The top ten clones comprise around 3.2% of the sample. This clonotype was seen many times. Its antigen is still unknown. There are no base qualities to consult, and no much larger clone falls within one base. The CDR3 spans 15 residues, from the cysteine through the phenylalanine. This entry keeps only the CDR3 DNA: 45 bases, framed from base 1. V and J are truncated by 1 base and 3 bases respectively, leaving an intervening sequence of 10 bases. CDR1 SGHVS and CDR2 FQNEAQ are derived from the germline V gene.

The specimen was PBMCs. This clonotype was sampled from a human donor in good health (CMV status not recorded). Some clones in this sample may be carry-over from other donors' samples. This chain is built from TRBV7-8 and TRBJ2-1, with the D gene possibly TRBD1 or TRBD2, each one fitting 5 bases. The CDR3 reads as follows: CASSLDGTYYNEQFF. Here is the DNA: TGTGCCAGCAGCTTAGACGGGACCTACTACAATGAGCAGTTCTTC.